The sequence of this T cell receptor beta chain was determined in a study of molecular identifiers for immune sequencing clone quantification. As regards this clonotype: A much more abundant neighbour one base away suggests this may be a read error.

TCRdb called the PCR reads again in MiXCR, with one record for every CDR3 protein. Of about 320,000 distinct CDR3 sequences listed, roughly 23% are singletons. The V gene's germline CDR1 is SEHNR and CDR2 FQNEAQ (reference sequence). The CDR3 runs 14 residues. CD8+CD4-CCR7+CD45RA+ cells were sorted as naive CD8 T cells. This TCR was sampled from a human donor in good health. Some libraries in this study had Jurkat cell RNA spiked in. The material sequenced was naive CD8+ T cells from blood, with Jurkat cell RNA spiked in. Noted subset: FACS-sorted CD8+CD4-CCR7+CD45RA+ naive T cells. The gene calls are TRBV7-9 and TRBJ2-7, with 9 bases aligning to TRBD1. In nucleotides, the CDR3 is TGTGCCAGCAGCGCTCCGGACAGGGGTGACGAGCAGCACTTC. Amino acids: CASSAPDRGDEQHF.